This T cell receptor beta chain emerged from a study of blood T cell repertoires in COVID-19. Study-level information: Italy, Spain and the United States were the sources of the convalescent and acute COVID-19 samples. T cells, B-cell-depleted T cells, or PBMCs supplied cDNA or gDNA.

Original processing notes: Estimated nucleated cell counts came from reference gene primer amplification. Some clones are missing from TCRdb's copy, which holds only in-frame ones; the method was immunoSEQ multiplex PCR. The V and J calls and clone size are taken from that table; D and trimming were inferred from the DNA. The sample carries about 100,000 clones, around four fifths recorded once. V was pared by 4 bases and J by 5 bases, with 10 bases of the junction left unmatched. The CDR3 spans 16 residues. Germline values: CDR1 SGHTA, CDR2 FQGTGA. Specimen: peripheral blood. The sequence derives from a woman aged 70 to 79 with acute or convalescent COVID-19. V and J are TRBV7-3 and TRBJ2-2; 7 nucleotides match TRBD2. As DNA, the CDR3 is TGTGCCAGCAGCTCAGGGAGGGGTTTCGGGACCGGGGAGCTGTTTTTT. Translation: CASSSGRGFGTGELFF.